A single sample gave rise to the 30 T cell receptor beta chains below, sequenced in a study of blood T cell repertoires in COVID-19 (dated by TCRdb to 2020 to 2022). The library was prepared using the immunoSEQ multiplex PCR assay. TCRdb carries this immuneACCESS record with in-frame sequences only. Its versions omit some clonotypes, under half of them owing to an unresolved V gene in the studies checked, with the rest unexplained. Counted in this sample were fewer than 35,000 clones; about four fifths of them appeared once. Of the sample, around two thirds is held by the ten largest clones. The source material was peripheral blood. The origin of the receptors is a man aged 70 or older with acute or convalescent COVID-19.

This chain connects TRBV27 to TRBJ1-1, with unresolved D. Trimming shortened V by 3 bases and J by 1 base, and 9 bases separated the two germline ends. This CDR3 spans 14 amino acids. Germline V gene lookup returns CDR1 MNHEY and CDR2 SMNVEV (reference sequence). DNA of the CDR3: TGTGCCAGCAGTTTGAGAACAGAGAACACTGAAGCTTTCTTT. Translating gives CASSLRTENTEAFF.

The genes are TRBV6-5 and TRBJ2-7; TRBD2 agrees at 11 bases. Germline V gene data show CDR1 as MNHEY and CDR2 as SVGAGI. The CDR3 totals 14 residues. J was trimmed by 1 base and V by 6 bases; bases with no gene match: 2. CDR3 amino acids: CASSLAGGSYEQYF. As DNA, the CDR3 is TGTGCCAGCAGCCTAGCGGGAGGATCCTACGAGCAGTACTTC.

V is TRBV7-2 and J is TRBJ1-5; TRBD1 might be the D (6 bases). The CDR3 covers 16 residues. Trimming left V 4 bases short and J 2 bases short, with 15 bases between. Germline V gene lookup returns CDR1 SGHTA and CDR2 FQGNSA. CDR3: CASSSEQGMGNQPQHF. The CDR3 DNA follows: TGTGCCAGCAGCTCGGAACAGGGAATGGGCAATCAGCCCCAGCATTTT. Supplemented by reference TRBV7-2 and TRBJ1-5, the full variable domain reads GAGVSQSPSNKVTEKGKDVELRCDPISGHTALYWYRQSLGQGLEFLIYFQGNSAPDKSGLPSDRFSAERTGGSVSTLTIQRTQQEDSAVYLCASSSEQGMGNQPQHFGDGTRLSIL.

The DNA for the CDR3 is TGCAGCGTTGATCCGACTACCCACGGGGATGGCTACACCTTC. It encodes CSVDPTTHGDGYTF. The V gene is TRBV29-1, the J gene TRBJ1-2, with no clear D. Trimming pared 3 bases from V and 6 bases from J, leaving 17 bases between. CDR3 length equals 14 residues. Germline V gene lookup returns CDR1 SQVTM and CDR2 ANQGSEA.

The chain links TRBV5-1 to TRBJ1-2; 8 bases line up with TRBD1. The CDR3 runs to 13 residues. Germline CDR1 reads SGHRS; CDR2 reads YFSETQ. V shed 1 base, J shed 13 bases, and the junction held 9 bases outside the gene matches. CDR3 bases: TGCGCCAGCAGCTTGTTATCAGACAGGGGAAGCACCTTC. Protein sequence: CASSLLSDRGSTF.

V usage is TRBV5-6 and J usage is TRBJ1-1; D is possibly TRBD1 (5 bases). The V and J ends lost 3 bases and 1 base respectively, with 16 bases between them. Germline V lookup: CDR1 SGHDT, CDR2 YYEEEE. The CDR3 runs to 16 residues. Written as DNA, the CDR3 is TGTGCCAGCAGCTCGGTCGGGGGAAAAGGGAACACTGAAGCTTTCTTT. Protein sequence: CASSSVGGKGNTEAFF.

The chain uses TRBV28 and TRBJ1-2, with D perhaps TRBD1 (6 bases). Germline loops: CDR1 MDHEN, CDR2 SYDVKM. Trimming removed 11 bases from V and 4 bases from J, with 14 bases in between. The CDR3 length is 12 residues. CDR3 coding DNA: TGTGCCGCGGACAGCCGGTCCTATGGCTACACCTTC. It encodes CAADSRSYGYTF.

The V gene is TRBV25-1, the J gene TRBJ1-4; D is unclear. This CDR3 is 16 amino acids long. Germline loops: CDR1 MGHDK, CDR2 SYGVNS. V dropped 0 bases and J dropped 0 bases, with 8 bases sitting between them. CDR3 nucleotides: TGTGCCAGCAGTGAATATACAGCGGCAACTAATGAAAAACTGTTTTTT. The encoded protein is CASSEYTAATNEKLFF. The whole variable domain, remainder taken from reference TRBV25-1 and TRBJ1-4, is EADIYQTPRYLVIGTGKKITLECSQTMGHDKMYWYQQDPGMELHLIHYSYGVNSTEKGDLSSESTVSRIRTEHFPLTLESARPSHTSQYLCASSEYTAATNEKLFFGSGTQLSVL.

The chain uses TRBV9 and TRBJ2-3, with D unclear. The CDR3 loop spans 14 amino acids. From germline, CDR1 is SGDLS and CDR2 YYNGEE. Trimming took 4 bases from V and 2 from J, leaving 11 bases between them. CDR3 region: CASSLMADTDTQYF. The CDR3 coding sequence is TGTGCCAGCAGCCTGATGGCAGACACAGATACGCAGTATTTT.

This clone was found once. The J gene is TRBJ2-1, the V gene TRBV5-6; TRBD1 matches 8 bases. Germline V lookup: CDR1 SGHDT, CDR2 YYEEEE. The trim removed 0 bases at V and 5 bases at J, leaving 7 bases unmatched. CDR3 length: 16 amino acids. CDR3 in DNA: TGTGCCAGCAGCTTGGAAGGGACAGGTTACCACAATGAGCAGTTCTTC. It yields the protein CASSLEGTGYHNEQFF. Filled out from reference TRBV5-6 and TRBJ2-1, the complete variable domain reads DAGVTQSPTHLIKTRGQQVTLRCSPKSGHDTVSWYQQALGQGPQFIFQYYEEEERQRGNFPDRFSGHQFPNYSSELNVNALLLGDSALYLCASSLEGTGYHNEQFFGPGTRLTVL.

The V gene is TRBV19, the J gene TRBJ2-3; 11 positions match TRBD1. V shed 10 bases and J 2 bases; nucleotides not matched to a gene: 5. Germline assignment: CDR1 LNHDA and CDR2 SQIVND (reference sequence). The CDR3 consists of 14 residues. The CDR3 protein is CATVDRGLTDTQYF. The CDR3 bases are TGTGCCACCGTGGACAGGGGGCTCACAGATACGCAGTATTTT.

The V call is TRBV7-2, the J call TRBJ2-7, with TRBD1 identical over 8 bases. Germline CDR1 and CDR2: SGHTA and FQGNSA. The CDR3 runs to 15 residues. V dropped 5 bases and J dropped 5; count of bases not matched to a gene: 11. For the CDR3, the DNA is TGTGCCAGCAGCCAGGGGGCAGGGCCTAGCGACGAGCAGTACTTC. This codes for CASSQGAGPSDEQYF.

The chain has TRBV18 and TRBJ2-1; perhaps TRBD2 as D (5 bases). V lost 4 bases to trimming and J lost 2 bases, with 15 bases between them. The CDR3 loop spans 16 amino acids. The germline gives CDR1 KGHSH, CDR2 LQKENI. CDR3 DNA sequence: TGTGCCAGCTCACGGACTCAATCGGGGACCTACAATGAGCAGTTCTTC. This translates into CASSRTQSGTYNEQFF.

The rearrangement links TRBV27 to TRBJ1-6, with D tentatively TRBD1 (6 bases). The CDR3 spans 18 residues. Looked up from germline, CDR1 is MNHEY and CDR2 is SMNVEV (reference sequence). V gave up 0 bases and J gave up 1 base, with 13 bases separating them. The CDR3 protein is CASSLSLQGTSYNSPLHF. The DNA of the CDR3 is TGTGCCAGCAGTTTATCGTTACAGGGAACATCCTATAATTCACCCCTCCACTTT.

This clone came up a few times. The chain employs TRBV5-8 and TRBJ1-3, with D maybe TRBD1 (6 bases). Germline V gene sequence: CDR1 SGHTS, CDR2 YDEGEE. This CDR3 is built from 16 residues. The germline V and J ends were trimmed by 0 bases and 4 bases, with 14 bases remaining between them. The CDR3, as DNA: TGTGCCAGCAGCTTGGCCTACAGGGTGGACGGAAACACCATATATTTT. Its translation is CASSLAYRVDGNTIYF.

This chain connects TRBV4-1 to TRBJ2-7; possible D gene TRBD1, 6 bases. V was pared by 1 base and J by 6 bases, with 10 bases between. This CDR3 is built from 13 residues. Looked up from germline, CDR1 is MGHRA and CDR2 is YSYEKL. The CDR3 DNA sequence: TGCGCCAGCAGCCAAGCAAGGGGGACCGAGCAGTACTTC. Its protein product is CASSQARGTEQYF.

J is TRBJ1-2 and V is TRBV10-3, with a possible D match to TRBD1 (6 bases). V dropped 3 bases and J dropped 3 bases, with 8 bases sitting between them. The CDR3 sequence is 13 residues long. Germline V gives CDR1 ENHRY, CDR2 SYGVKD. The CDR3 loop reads CAISEAGDYGYTF. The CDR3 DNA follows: TGTGCCATCAGTGAAGCAGGGGACTATGGCTACACCTTC.

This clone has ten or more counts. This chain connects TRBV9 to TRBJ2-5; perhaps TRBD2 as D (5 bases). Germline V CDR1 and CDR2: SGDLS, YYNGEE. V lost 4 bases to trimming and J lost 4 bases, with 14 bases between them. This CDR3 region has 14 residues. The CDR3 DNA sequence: TGTGCCAGCAGCACCGGCCTCCGGGGAGAGACCCAGTACTTC. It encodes CASSTGLRGETQYF.

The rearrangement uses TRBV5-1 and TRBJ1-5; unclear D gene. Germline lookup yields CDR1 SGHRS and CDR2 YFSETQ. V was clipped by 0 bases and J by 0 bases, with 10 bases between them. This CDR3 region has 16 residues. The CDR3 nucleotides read TGCGCCAGCAGCTTGGGACCCGGGGATAGCAATCAGCCCCAGCATTTT. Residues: CASSLGPGDSNQPQHF. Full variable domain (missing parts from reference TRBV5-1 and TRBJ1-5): KAGVTQTPRYLIKTRGQQVTLSCSPISGHRSVSWYQQTPGQGLQFLFEYFSETQRNKGNFPGRFSGRQFSNSRSEMNVSTLELGDSALYLCASSLGPGDSNQPQHFGDGTRLSIL.

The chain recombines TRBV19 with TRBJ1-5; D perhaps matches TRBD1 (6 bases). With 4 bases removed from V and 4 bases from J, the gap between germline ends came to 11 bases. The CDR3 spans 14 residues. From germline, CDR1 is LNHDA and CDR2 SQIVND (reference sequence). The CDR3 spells CASSTRDTNQPQHF. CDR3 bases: TGTGCCAGTAGTACCCGGGACACAAATCAGCCCCAGCATTTT.

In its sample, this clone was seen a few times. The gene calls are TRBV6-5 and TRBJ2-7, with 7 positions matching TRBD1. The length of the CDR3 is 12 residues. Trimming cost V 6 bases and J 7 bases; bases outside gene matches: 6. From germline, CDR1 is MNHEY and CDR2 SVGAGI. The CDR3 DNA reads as TGTGCCAGCAGCTTTTTCAGGGGGGAGCAGTACTTC. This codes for CASSFFRGEQYF.

CDR3 in amino acids: CASSVGGTRSDEQFF. The CDR3 nucleotides are TGTGCCAGCAGCGTAGGCGGGACTAGGTCGGATGAGCAGTTCTTC. The gene calls are TRBV9 and TRBJ2-1, with 8 bases identical to TRBD2. Germline V gene sequence: CDR1 SGDLS, CDR2 YYNGEE. The CDR3 consists of 15 residues. Trimming cost V 0 bases and J 8 bases; bases outside gene matches: 7.

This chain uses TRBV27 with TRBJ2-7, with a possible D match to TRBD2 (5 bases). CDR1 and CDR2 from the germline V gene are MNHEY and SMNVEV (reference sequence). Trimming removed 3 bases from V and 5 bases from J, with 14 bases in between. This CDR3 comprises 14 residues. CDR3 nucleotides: TGTGCCAGCAGTTTCCGGGGATTCGTTGACGAGCAGTACTTC. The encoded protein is CASSFRGFVDEQYF.

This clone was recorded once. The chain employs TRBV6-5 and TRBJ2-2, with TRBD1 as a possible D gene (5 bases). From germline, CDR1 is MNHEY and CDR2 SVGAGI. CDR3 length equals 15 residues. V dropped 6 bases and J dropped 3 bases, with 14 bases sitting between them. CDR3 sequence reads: CASSLGRTHTGELFF. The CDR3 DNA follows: TGTGCCAGCAGCCTCGGACGGACACACACCGGGGAGCTGTTTTTT.

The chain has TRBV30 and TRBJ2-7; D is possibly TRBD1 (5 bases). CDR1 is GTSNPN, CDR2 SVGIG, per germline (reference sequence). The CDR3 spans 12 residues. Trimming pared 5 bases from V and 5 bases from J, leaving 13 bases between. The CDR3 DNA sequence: TGTGCCTGGGCAGACAGCAGACACGAGCAGTACTTC. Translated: CAWADSRHEQYF.

CDR3 loop: CASSRLQASSGNTIYF. The CDR3 DNA reads TGTGCCAGCAGCCGATTACAGGCGAGCTCTGGAAACACCATATATTTT. The rearrangement uses TRBV14 and TRBJ1-3; tentatively, D is TRBD1 (5 bases). Trimming left V 4 bases short and J 0 bases short, with 13 bases between. In germline, CDR1 is SGHDN, CDR2 FVKESK. CDR3 length equals 16 residues.

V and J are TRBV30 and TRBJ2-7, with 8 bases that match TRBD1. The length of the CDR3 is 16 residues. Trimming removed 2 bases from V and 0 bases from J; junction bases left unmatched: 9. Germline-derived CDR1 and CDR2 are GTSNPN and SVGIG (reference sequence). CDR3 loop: CAWSPPGTGNSYEQYF. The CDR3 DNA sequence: TGTGCCTGGAGTCCTCCCGGGACAGGTAACTCCTACGAGCAGTACTTC.

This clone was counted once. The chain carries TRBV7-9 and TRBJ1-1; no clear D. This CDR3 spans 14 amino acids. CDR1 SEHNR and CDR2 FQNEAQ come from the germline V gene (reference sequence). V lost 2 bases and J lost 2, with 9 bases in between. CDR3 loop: CASSLISVNTEAFF. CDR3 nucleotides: TGTGCCAGCAGCTTAATTTCCGTCAACACTGAAGCTTTCTTT.

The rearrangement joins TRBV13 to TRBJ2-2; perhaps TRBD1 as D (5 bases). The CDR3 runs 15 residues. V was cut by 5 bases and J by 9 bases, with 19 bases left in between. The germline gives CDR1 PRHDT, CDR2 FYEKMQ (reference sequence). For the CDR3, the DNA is TGTGCCAGCAGCAACCCGGTAGGGGCTCGAAGGGAGCTGTTTTTT. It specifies CASSNPVGARRELFF. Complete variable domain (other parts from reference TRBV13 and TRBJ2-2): AAGVIQSPRHLIKEKRETATLKCYPIPRHDTVYWYQQGPGQDPQFLISFYEKMQSDKGSIPDRFSAQQFSDYHSELNMSSLELGDSALYFCASSNPVGARRELFFGEGSRLTVL.

CDR3 bases: TGTGCCAGCAGCGGACTAGCGGGGGTTTTCGGTACGCAGTATTTT. As protein: CASSGLAGVFGTQYF. The rearrangement links TRBV6-5 to TRBJ2-3; 13 nucleotides line up with TRBD2. The CDR3 contains 15 residues. The V and J ends lost 6 bases and 8 bases, in that order; junction bases with no gene match: 8. Germline assignment: CDR1 MNHEY and CDR2 SVGAGI.